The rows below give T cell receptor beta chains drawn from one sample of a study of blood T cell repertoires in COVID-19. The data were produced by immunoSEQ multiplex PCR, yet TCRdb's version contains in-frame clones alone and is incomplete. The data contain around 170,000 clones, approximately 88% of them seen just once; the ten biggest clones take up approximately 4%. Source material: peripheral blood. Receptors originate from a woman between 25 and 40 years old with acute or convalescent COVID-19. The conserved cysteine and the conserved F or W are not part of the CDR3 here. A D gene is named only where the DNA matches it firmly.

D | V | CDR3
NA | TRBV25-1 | ASKGDGYT
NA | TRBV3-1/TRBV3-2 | ASSQVQGGEQY
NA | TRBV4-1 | ASSQERDQPQH
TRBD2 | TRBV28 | ASSLLTSGGSREQY
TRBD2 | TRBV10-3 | AISESFLAGTSYNEQF
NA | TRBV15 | ATSRDRNLGYGYT
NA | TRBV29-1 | SVRVGNGGDTQY
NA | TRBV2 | ASAAGQSYEQY
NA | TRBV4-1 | ASSQGQLYNEQF
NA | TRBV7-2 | ASSVSGVANTEAF
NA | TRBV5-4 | ASSLSGLDTIY
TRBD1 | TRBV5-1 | ASSLWVTGQGLREQY
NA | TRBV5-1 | ASSLEGAYEQY
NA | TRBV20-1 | SAYRDYEQY
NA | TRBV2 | ASSPWASANYGYT
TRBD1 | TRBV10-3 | AISERQGNNSPLH
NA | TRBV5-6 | ASSYTTGIGEQF
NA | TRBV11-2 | ASSFGAHRDEQF
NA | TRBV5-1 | ASSLGVLSYTEAF
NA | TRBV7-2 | ASSPQRVPTDTQY
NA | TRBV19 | ASSAGGLNTGELF
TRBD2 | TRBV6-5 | ASSRTSGRAYEQY
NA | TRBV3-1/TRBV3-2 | ASSQEPGTEAF
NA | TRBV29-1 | SVVVDSTDTQY
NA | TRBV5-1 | ASSLQVSGANVLT
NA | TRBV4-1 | ASSQYWKIAGQFNQPQH
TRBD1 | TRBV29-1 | SVESTGRSGANVLT